This T cell receptor beta chain was obtained from a study of T cell responses to AZD1222 COVID-19 vaccine. Deletions cut 4 bases from V and 1 base from J, with 7 bases between. The germline CDR1 and CDR2 sequences are KGHSH and LQKENI. The CDR3 contains 13 residues. Study-level points and caveats: Baseline seropositives among AZD1222 recipients totaled only 5 to 7. Females outnumbered males among donors, who were mostly white British; clonal diversity was possibly underestimated. Per reports, nearly half of all spike-specific TCRs target regions that are unmutated in variants.

Profiling relied on immunoSEQ multiplex PCR, and the TCRdb table lists in-frame clones only, not all of them. The sample includes 130,000 or so clones, 85% to 95% seen only once; the top ten take more than 0.8%. Note on this clone: Antigen specificity is unknown. Other DNA sequences in the sample encode the same CDR3.

This sequence originates from an adult in good health. Sequenced here: peripheral blood, sampled on day 0 of MenACWY control vaccination. The gene calls are TRBV18 and TRBJ1-1, with D possibly TRBD1 on 5 matching bases. The CDR3 reads CASSRDSNTEAFF. The CDR3 DNA sequence: TGTGCCAGCTCACGGGACTCGAACACTGAAGCTTTCTTT.